This T cell receptor (beta chain) was captured in a study of OX40 agonist ivuxolimab in advanced cancers. CDR1 and CDR2 (germline): MRHNA, SNTAGT. The trim removed 3 bases at V and 2 bases at J, leaving 0 bases unmatched. The CDR3 length is 13 residues. Only in-frame clones appear in the TCRdb table, and some are missing; sequencing was by immunoSEQ multiplex PCR. There are 65,000 to 95,000 clones in the sample; approximately 89% occur only once, and about 0.2% lies in the top ten. The V gene is TRBV6-4, the J gene TRBJ1-2, with TRBD1 identical over 7 bases. The specimen comprised CD4+ or CD8+ T cells sorted from blood, sampled in a trial of the OX40 agonist ivuxolimab. The TCR comes from an adult with an advanced solid tumor such as melanoma, head and neck, liver or kidney cancer. The CDR3 loop is CASSETGNYGYTF. In DNA form, the CDR3 reads TGTGCCAGCAGTGAGACAGGGAACTATGGCTACACCTTC.